This TCR beta chain stems from a study of cytotoxic CD8 clonotypes in ibrutinib-treated CLL. Study in general: In all, about a dozen patients were relapsed/refractory, roughly 15 were treatment-naive and 17 were IGHV unmutated. Study-level results: Clonality was higher at baseline than in age-matched healthy donors and tracked circulating CD8+ T-cell counts.

A remark on this clone: The antigen remains undetermined. The same CDR3 arises from other DNA sequences in this sample as well.

The CDR3 extends over 13 amino acids. Germline V gives CDR1 MNHEY, CDR2 SMNVEV (reference sequence). Between the trimmed V and J ends, which lost 4 bases and 0 bases, there was a span of 7 bases. The method was immunoSEQ multiplex PCR; TCRdb's version includes in-frame clones alone and lacks a portion of them. The data contain about 140,000 clones, 65% to 85% of them singletons. The chain is built from TRBV27 and TRBJ2-7, with D perhaps matching TRBD2 (6 bases). The receptor was isolated from a human donor with chronic lymphocytic leukemia. The specimen comprised PBMCs, sampled after 36 months of ibrutinib treatment. CDR3 in amino acids: CASSWDSSYEQYF. CDR3 sequence (DNA): TGTGCCAGCAGTTGGGACTCCTCCTACGAGCAGTACTTC.